The 27 T cell receptor beta chains given below trace back to one sample, sequenced in a study of early T cells in non-severe SARS-CoV-2 infection. TCRdb reanalysed the 5' RACE reads using MiXCR and keeps one entry per CDR3 protein. The data hold approximately 80,000 distinct CDR3 sequences, with approximately 12% observed a single time. Sequencing input: whole blood. These receptors were taken from an adult who was a healthcare worker with PCR-confirmed SARS-CoV-2 infection or an uninfected control (not recorded which).

The chain couples TRBV28 to TRBJ1-2; 7 bases map to TRBD1. Trimming cost V 7 bases and J 4 bases; bases outside gene matches: 6. The germline V gene encodes CDR1 MDHEN and CDR2 SYDVKM. The CDR3 runs 13 residues. CDR3 nucleotide sequence: TGTGCCAGCACCGTGGACAGGATCTATGGCTACACCTTC. This codes for CASTVDRIYGYTF.

This clonotype has ten or more counts. The V call is TRBV4-1, the J call TRBJ2-3; a possible D gene is TRBD2 (6 bases). Germline V gives CDR1 MGHRA, CDR2 YSYEKL. Trimming pared 1 base from V and 1 base from J, leaving 15 bases between. This CDR3 is built from 17 residues. As DNA, the CDR3 is TGCGCCAGCAGCCAAGGCATCGGAGGGAGGCGCACAGATACGCAGTATTTT. This codes for CASSQGIGGRRTDTQYF.

This clonotype was seen only a few times. This rearrangement joins TRBV20-1 to TRBJ1-2, with D maybe TRBD1 (6 bases). CDR1 is DFQATT and CDR2 is SNEGSKA in the germline V gene (reference sequence). The CDR3 covers 14 residues. Trimming shortened V by 6 bases and J by 2 bases, and 16 bases separated the two germline ends. This CDR3 is CSALPPGVNYGYTF. CDR3 bases: TGCAGTGCCCTTCCCCCAGGGGTGAACTATGGCTACACCTTC.

About this clonotype: A much larger clone sits a single nucleotide away, making a read error possible. The conserved phenylalanine or tryptophan is not found at the CDR3 terminus, so this likely reflects a read error. As DNA, the CDR3 is TGTGCCAGCAGCCCTAGCGGGAGGGTGGACGAGCAGTACTAC. Residues: CASSPSGRVDEQYY. This chain joins TRBV27 and TRBJ2-7; 12 bases line up with TRBD2. CDR1 and CDR2 (germline): MNHEY, SMNVEV (reference sequence). V dropped 6 bases and J dropped 5; count of bases not matched to a gene: 5. CDR3 length: 14 amino acids.

The chain's CDR3 is CASGEMAAMTEAFF. As DNA, the CDR3 is TGTGCTAGTGGGGAGATGGCAGCGATGACTGAAGCTTTCTTT. The chain has TRBV12-5 and TRBJ1-1; D gene ambiguous. V shed 6 bases and J shed 5 bases, with 16 bases lying between them. The CDR3 runs to 14 residues. Germline CDR1 reads LGHNT; CDR2 reads FRNRAP. Filled out from reference TRBV12-5 and TRBJ1-1, the complete variable domain reads DARVTQTPRHKVTEMGQEVTMRCQPILGHNTVFWYRQTMMQGLELLAYFRNRAPLDDSGMPKDRFSAEMPDATLATLKIQPSEPRDSAVYFCASGEMAAMTEAFFGQGTRLTVV.

This sequence joins TRBV7-2 and TRBJ2-7; 11 bases are a match to TRBD2. CDR3 length: 14 residues. With V trimmed by 5 bases and J by 2 bases, 2 bases remained unmatched. CDR1 is SGHTA and CDR2 is FQGNSA in the germline V gene. CDR3 sequence reads: CASSPLAGAYEQYF. CDR3 bases: TGTGCCAGCAGCCCACTAGCGGGGGCCTACGAGCAGTACTTC.

This clonotype was seen only a few times. The chain carries TRBV28 and TRBJ2-7; no clear D. The germline V and J ends were trimmed by 10 bases and 5 bases, with 12 bases remaining between them. The CDR3 is 11 amino acids. CDR1 and CDR2 from the germline V gene are MDHEN and SYDVKM. CDR3 protein: CAIKVRNEQYF. In nucleotides, the CDR3 is TGTGCCATCAAGGTGAGGAACGAGCAGTACTTC.

This sequence joins TRBV10-3 and TRBJ2-3, with 8 bases that match TRBD2. Germline CDR1 is ENHRY and CDR2 is SYGVKD. Losses at the gene ends were 4 bases for V and 5 bases for J; bases not matched to a gene: 8. The length of the CDR3 is 15 residues. The CDR3 nucleotides read TGTGCCATCAGTGGAATAGCGGGGCTCGGAGATACGCAGTATTTT. Its translation: CAISGIAGLGDTQYF.

The rearrangement joins TRBV29-1 to TRBJ2-2; D tentatively fits TRBD1 or TRBD2 (5 bases each). This CDR3 comprises 12 residues. Germline CDR1 reads SQVTM; CDR2 reads ANQGSEA. V lost 8 bases, J lost 9 bases, and 16 bases lay in between. The CDR3 region has the DNA TGCAGCTTGGGGGTGATGAGTAGGGAGCTGTTTTTT. It translates to CSLGVMSRELFF.

The rearrangement uses TRBV14 and TRBJ1-1, with 7 bases fitting TRBD1. This CDR3 is built from 11 residues. V lost 8 bases to trimming and J lost 8 bases; unmatched junction nucleotides: 5. CDR1 and CDR2 (germline): SGHDN, FVKESK. The CDR3, as DNA: TGTGCCAGCCAGGGGGGGCGAGAAGCTTTCTTT. It is translated as CASQGGREAFF.

This clonotype has ten or more counts. This chain uses TRBV11-2 with TRBJ2-1, with D possibly TRBD1 on 5 matching bases. Trimming removed 4 bases at V and 4 bases at J, with 11 bases between. This CDR3 spans 14 amino acids. Germline assignment: CDR1 SGHAT and CDR2 FQNNGV. In DNA, the CDR3 is TGTGCCAGCAGCTCGGTGGCAGGGTACAATGAGCAGTTCTTC. It encodes CASSSVAGYNEQFF.

This clonotype was counted between two and nine times. The chain joins TRBV20-1 to TRBJ1-6; tentatively, D is TRBD1 (6 bases). Germline values: CDR1 DFQATT, CDR2 SNEGSKA (reference sequence). Trimming took off 6 bases at V and 9 bases at J, with 15 bases between the two ends. The CDR3 consists of 13 residues. CDR3 residues: CSATQGRGSPLHF. CDR3 DNA sequence: TGCAGTGCCACCCAGGGGCGAGGTTCACCCCTCCACTTT.

This clonotype was counted between two and nine times. The chain couples TRBV29-1 to TRBJ2-3, with 10 bases identical to TRBD2. V gave up 4 bases and J gave up 1 base; unmatched junction bases: 2. CDR1 and CDR2 from the germline V gene are SQVTM and ANQGSEA. CDR3 length: 14 residues. The CDR3, as DNA: TGCAGCGTTGGAGGGACTAGCGGCACAGATACGCAGTATTTT. Translated, it gives CSVGGTSGTDTQYF.

The genes are TRBV24-1 and TRBJ1-5, with a possible D match to TRBD1 (5 bases). This CDR3 has 14 amino acids. The V end lost 4 bases, the J end lost 6 bases, and 12 bases lay between the germline ends. Germline V CDR1 and CDR2: KGHDR, SFDVKD. The CDR3, as DNA: TGTGCCACCAGTGAATCCGGGGCGGTTCAGCCCCAGCATTTT. It specifies CATSESGAVQPQHF.

The table lists this clonotype with a few counts. The rearrangement links TRBV5-4 to TRBJ2-1, with D unclear. Trimming cost V 0 bases and J 0 bases, with 10 bases left between them. This CDR3 region has 16 residues. In germline, CDR1 is SGHNT, CDR2 YYREEE (reference sequence). CDR3 in DNA: TGTGCCAGCAGCTTGGGAATACTCCCCTCCTACAATGAGCAGTTCTTC. This codes for CASSLGILPSYNEQFF.

In this sample, this clonotype turned up a few times. The rearrangement uses TRBV6-4 and TRBJ2-2, with D perhaps matching TRBD2 (5 bases). Germline loops: CDR1 MRHNA, CDR2 SNTAGT. Trimming stripped 5 bases from V and 1 base from J, with 8 bases between. This CDR3 spans 14 amino acids. CDR3 nucleotide sequence: TGTGCCAGCAGTCCGGAGGAGAACACCGGGGAGCTGTTTTTT. It translates to CASSPEENTGELFF.

The chain is built from TRBV12-3 or TRBV12-4 and TRBJ1-1, with 10 bases lining up with TRBD1. V gave up 5 bases and J gave up 7 bases; unmatched junction bases: 10. There are 15 residues in the CDR3. Written as DNA, the CDR3 is TGTGCCAGCAGTGGGACAGGGGCCCTAAGGGGTGAAGCTTTCTTT. Amino acids: CASSGTGALRGEAFF.

This clonotype was found a few times. J is TRBJ2-7 and V is TRBV6-6; TRBD2 matches 8 bases. This CDR3 contains 16 residues. The trim removed 6 bases at V and 0 bases at J, leaving 10 bases unmatched. The germline V gene has CDR1 MNHNY and CDR2 SVGAGI (reference sequence). The CDR3 spells CASSQPGGGGSYEQYF. DNA of the CDR3: TGTGCCAGCAGCCAGCCGGGGGGGGGCGGCTCCTACGAGCAGTACTTC.

The genes are TRBV20-1 and TRBJ2-3; maybe TRBD2 (6 bases). The CDR3 consists of 15 residues. Germline lookup yields CDR1 DFQATT and CDR2 SNEGSKA (reference sequence). The ends were cut back, 0 bases at V and 4 bases at J, with 14 bases in the middle. CDR3 amino acids: CSARETGLSSDTQYF. For the CDR3, the DNA is TGCAGTGCTAGAGAAACGGGACTTTCCTCAGATACGCAGTATTTT.

This clonotype was counted between two and nine times. This chain connects TRBV2 to TRBJ2-7; no reliable D call. Per the germline V gene, CDR1 is SNHLY and CDR2 is FYNNEI. The CDR3 is 13 amino acids. Deletions cut 7 bases from V and 3 bases from J, with 13 bases between. In DNA form, the CDR3 reads TGTGCCAGCATCCCCCGGACCCTCTACGAGCAGTACTTC. As protein: CASIPRTLYEQYF.

This clonotype has ten or more counts. The chain joins TRBV20-1 to TRBJ1-1; D is ambiguous. The V end lost 2 bases, the J end lost 2 bases, and 9 bases lay between the germline ends. This CDR3 is built from 13 residues. The germline CDR1 and CDR2 sequences are DFQATT and SNEGSKA (reference sequence). For the CDR3, the DNA is TGCAGTGCTAGAACCCAGGACAACACTGAAGCTTTCTTT. Its translation: CSARTQDNTEAFF.

This clonotype was observed a handful of times. CDR3 protein: CASSQEGGSGNYEQYF. The CDR3 region has the DNA TGTGCCAGCAGCCAAGAAGGGGGTAGCGGGAACTACGAGCAGTACTTC. This sequence joins TRBV3-1 and TRBJ2-7; 8 bases are a match to TRBD2. Germline CDR1 and CDR2: LGHDT and YNNKEL (reference sequence). Trimming took 0 bases from V and 3 from J; bases not matched to a gene: 7. The CDR3 is 16 amino acids.

The J gene is TRBJ1-3, the V gene TRBV5-1; D is unresolved. CDR3 length equals 14 residues. V shed 7 bases and J shed 3 bases, with 14 bases lying between them. Germline V gene lookup returns CDR1 SGHRS and CDR2 YFSETQ. The DNA of the CDR3 is TGCGCCAGCGCAGAGACGGGCGTTGGAAACACCATATATTTT. Translating it yields CASAETGVGNTIYF.

This clonotype was picked up a small number of times. The chain uses TRBV10-3 and TRBJ1-3; D not certain. The V gene's germline CDR1 is ENHRY and CDR2 SYGVKD. With 5 bases removed from V and 4 bases from J, the gap between germline ends came to 6 bases. The CDR3 is 12 residues long. CDR3 sequence reads: CAISPTGNTIYF. The CDR3 coding sequence is TGTGCCATCAGTCCGACAGGAAACACCATATATTTT.

The rearrangement joins TRBV7-2 to TRBJ2-2; D might be TRBD1 (5 bases). The V end was cut by 5 bases, the J end by 5 bases, with 15 bases between. Germline loops: CDR1 SGHTA, CDR2 FQGNSA. The CDR3 length is 15 residues. CDR3 sequence (DNA): TGTGCCAGCAGCCTCCTAGGGGCCTCGACCGGGGAGCTGTTTTTT. This gives the protein CASSLLGASTGELFF.

This clonotype was seen ten or more times. This chain joins TRBV7-9 and TRBJ2-1; 10 bases match TRBD1. The length of the CDR3 is 17 residues. Per the germline V gene, CDR1 is SEHNR and CDR2 is FQNEAQ (reference sequence). V gave up 5 bases and J gave up 2 bases; unmatched junction bases: 9. CDR3 residues: CASSPSPGQGTYNEQFF. For the CDR3, the DNA is TGTGCCAGCAGCCCAAGTCCGGGACAGGGGACCTACAATGAGCAGTTCTTC.

This clonotype showed up just a few times. The rearrangement links TRBV6-6 to TRBJ1-1; D is unresolved. Germline V gives CDR1 MNHNY, CDR2 SVGAGI (reference sequence). The germline V and J ends were trimmed by 0 bases and 3 bases, with 14 bases remaining between them. This CDR3 has 16 residues. The CDR3 bases are TGTGCCAGCAGTTACTCGAGGGCGGACCCCGACACTGAAGCTTTCTTT. Its protein is CASSYSRADPDTEAFF.